This T cell receptor beta chain was identified during a study of blood T cell repertoires in COVID-19 (TCRdb year 2020). Describing the broader study: Samples covering the acute and convalescent phases of COVID-19 were provided by collaborators in the United States, Italy and Spain. The material from the prospective study consisted of cDNA or gDNA derived from T cells, B-cell-depleted T cells, or PBMCs. Sample metadata almost always included a de-identified subject ID, COVID-19 status, age in years and sex. Subjects who had been exposed to COVID-19, were actively infected with it, or had recovered from it provided the deeply sampled blood TCRbeta repertoires that made up the dataset. HLA class I and class II types, where available, came from metadata supplied by the sample provider rather than from assay-based typing. The samples were drawn from the first 160 participants of the ongoing ImmuneRACE study and from over a thousand subjects provided by 6 global collaborators. The repertoires were released in a freely available public database intended as a resource for research on the immune response to SARS-CoV-2. The study at large found these results: How much clinical and demographic metadata was included differed by source and by participant, and the metadata was provided uncurated.

The CDR3, from cysteine to phenylalanine, totals 14 residues. The entry retains the CDR3 DNA only, 42 bases that are in frame from base 1. Between the V and J ends, shortened by 8 bases and 2 bases respectively, the junction contains 13 bases. Taken from the germline V gene, the CDR1 and CDR2 loops are SNHLY and FYNNEI. TCRbeta CDR3 regions were amplified from genomic DNA by means of the immunoSEQ Assay, a bias-controlled multiplex PCR. From the authors' description of their analysis: The number of nucleated cells in each sample was estimated from the amplification of reference gene primers within the assay. To quantify the absolute abundance of each unique TCRbeta CDR3 rearrangement, sequence reads were collapsed and filtered. For each sample, productive Simpson clonality was calculated by taking the square root of Simpson's diversity index across productive rearrangements. TCRdb re-hosts the immuneACCESS table, in-frame sequences only. Its copies lack some clones; in the studies checked, an unresolved V gene accounts for under half of them, and the cause for the rest is not known. The D gene and trimming were derived from the DNA, and the V and J assignments and clone size from that table. This sample holds about 130,000 clones; more than 75% were observed only once. 18% of the sample is held by the ten biggest clonotypes.

This clone occurred once. Its antigen is still unknown. No clone much larger than this one lies a single base away; base qualities are absent. Another Seattle source contributed samples from volunteer blood donors who had recovered from COVID-19. The collaborating institutions used their own protocols to collect whole blood in K2EDTA tubes. For TCRbeta analysis, collaborator samples were shipped as frozen whole blood, as isolated PBMCs, or as DNA extracted from either sample type. The rearranged chain carries TRBV2 and TRBJ1-5, with the D gene uncertain. The sequenced sample consisted of peripheral blood. This TCR was sampled from a woman between 45 and 65 years old who had recovered from COVID-19. The DNA sequence is as follows: TGTGCCAGCCAGCGGCAGTTGGGCAATCAGCCCCAGCATTTT. Translated, it reads CASQRQLGNQPQHF. Reference TRBV2 and TRBJ1-5 proteins supply the regions before and after the CDR3; the full variable domain is: EPEVTQTPSHQVTQMGQEVILRCVPISNHLYFYWYRQILGQKVEFLVSFYNNEISEKSEIFDDQFSVERPDGSNFTLKIRSTKLEDSAMYFCASQRQLGNQPQHFGDGTRLSIL.